This TCR beta chain was documented in a study of regulatory T cells in long-lasting Graves disease (dated by TCRdb to the early 2020s). Looking at the study overall: In the newly diagnosed Graves' disease group, patients had been taking antithyroid drugs for less than 3 months. Patients with persistent Graves' disease were compared with patients with newly diagnosed Graves' disease using TCR sequencing and RNA sequencing of peripheral blood. The study was conducted in China and was registered as a clinical trial. TCR sequencing covered 13 persistent and around 20 newly diagnosed Graves' disease patients, about 35 samples in total.

To prepare the library, multiplex PCR was applied. The instrument was an Illumina HiSeq 4000. To build TCR beta libraries, CDR3 regions were amplified by Arm-PCR using iRepertoire HTBI primers. Gel purification was performed on PCR products prior to sequencing. The study's own analysis went as follows. Gene usage analysis of CDR3 amino acid clonotypes relied on the approximately 62 TRBV and more than twelve TRBJ segments identified across samples. COPE and FqMerger were used to merge the filtered high-quality paired reads into contigs. BLAST was used to align contigs to the IMGT TRBV, TRBD and TRBJ reference genes, and CDR3 was defined following IMGT. Highly expanded clones were defined as clonotypes with a frequency above 0.1%. Shannon entropy was used to measure repertoire diversity, and the Gini coefficient was used to measure V-J evenness. A clonotype was considered public if more than one individual shared it. TCRdb's own reprocessing of the public reads used fastp at Q25 and MiXCR and kept productive beta chains. Each entry merges the rows of one CDR3 protein and shows their most common DNA and genes. V and J calls and clone size were set by TCRdb, not the authors. The sample table records roughly 420,000 distinct CDR3 sequences; about 15% of these occur just once. The leading ten clones occupy approximately 15% of the sample.

Including cysteine and phenylalanine, the CDR3 has 14 amino acids. Solely the CDR3 DNA is kept, with 42 bases framed from the first base. Germline trimming amounts to 0 bases on V and 5 bases on J, with 2 as the count of junction bases outside the gene matches. CDR1 and CDR2, looked up from the germline V gene (reference sequence), are DFQATT and SNEGSKA. Here is what the overall study found, with its caveats: Persistent disease showed preferential use of TRBV28, TRBJ1-2 and TRBJ2-5, whereas newly diagnosed disease favored TRBV20-1 and TRBJ2-1. The study examined only peripheral blood because the primary lesion, thyroid tissue, could not be accessed. Lower TCR Shannon entropy and fewer highly expanded clones were observed in persistent Graves' disease patients than in newly diagnosed patients, which suggested clonal expansion. The small sample size was acknowledged by the authors as a limitation that may reduce accuracy. Sequencing and analysis were limited to the TCR beta chain. Persistent patients shared more public clonotypes among themselves (approximately 2,500) than newly diagnosed patients did (more than 950).

This clonotype was detected many times. What antigen it recognizes has not been identified. One base away there is no much larger clone; base qualities are not given. Read against the paper, the sample's time point label means: newly diagnosed GD, antithyroid drugs for less than 3 months. RNA was extracted from PBMCs in TRIzol for both TCR sequencing and RNA sequencing. Graves' disease was diagnosed according to American Thyroid Association guidelines. Patients for the study were recruited at an endocrinology department in Xi'an, China. From each patient, approximately 9.9 milliliters of peripheral blood was collected into an EDTA anticoagulant tube. Ficoll Paque Plus density gradient separation was used to isolate PBMCs, and no additional T cell sorting was done. An Agilent 2100 Bioanalyzer and agarose gel were used to check RNA quality, while a NanoDrop 2000 measured RNA concentration. These records were also assigned to another study, of T cells in Graves' hyperthyroidism and ophthalmopathy. In that second paper, the authors write: Stable Graves' hyperthyroidism was defined as the absence of progression to ophthalmopathy over 18 months of follow-up. Hyperthyroidism patients were aged 18 to 65 years and newly diagnosed, with disease duration of less than 2 months. Any patient with an uncontrolled infection, another autoimmune disease, pregnancy or lactation was excluded. Clinical symptoms, serum thyroxine and TRAb, thyroid ultrasound, and orbital computed tomography formed the basis for the diagnoses. A first-round RT-PCR of the TCR CDR3 used the HTBI primer set with the Qiagen OneStep RT-PCR kit. Most expanded thyroid clonotypes (frequency above 0.001) were also found in blood, which suggests that blood repertoires may mirror thyroid immune responses. A model built on a 13 V-J signature distinguished ophthalmopathy from stable hyperthyroidism, reaching around 88% sensitivity and about 81% specificity in cross-validation and 80%/75% in testing. In validation, the model predicted progression to ophthalmopathy with 60% to 71% sensitivity and roughly 72% specificity, a median of approximately 6.7 months before onset. To identify distinguishing TCR V-J signatures, a discovery cohort of about 100 patients was used, comprising roughly 45 with Graves' ophthalmopathy and 55 to 65 with stable Graves' hyperthyroidism. An independent validation cohort of 18 to 20 hyperthyroidism patients and 17 patients who later progressed to ophthalmopathy tested prospective prediction of ophthalmopathy. The 95 to 100 discovery patients were randomly divided into training and test sets at a 7:3 ratio. The study also compared thyroid tissue and blood T-cell repertoires from a handful of Graves' hyperthyroidism patients. Following sampling, methimazole starting at 30 mg daily was given to hyperthyroidism patients, and high-dose intravenous methylprednisolone was given to ophthalmopathy patients. The libraries were constructed in a second round of multiplex PCR and then size-selected and purified. Paired-end sequencing of the libraries was performed with 100 bp reads on an Illumina HiSeq2000. Raw data were processed with SOAPnuke, discarding reads with adapters, uncalled bases, mean Phred below 15, or no exact constant-primer or identifier match. High-quality paired reads were merged using COPE v1.2.5, and each unique nucleotide sequence was defined as a clonotype. MiTCR v1.1 was used to align clonotypes to the IMGT TRBV, TRBD and TRBJ reference segments. Analysis was restricted to V-J combinations with a frequency above 0.0001, which covered roughly 99% of repertoires. A TCS score was defined as the ratio of F50 (clonal expansion) to E x V (chaos), with BLOSUM62-based TCRdist applied between CDR3 peptides within each V-J. Welch's t-statistics and random forest reduced just over 500 V-J features to roughly 13, which were used in a naive Bayes classifier (R e1071). Sample size was not statistically predetermined, and investigators were not blinded to group allocation. According to the paper, TCR Vbeta CDR3 sequencing was carried out on roughly 130 peripheral blood samples, which came from 40 to 45 ophthalmopathy, under 85 hyperthyroidism and 17 progressor patients.

The sequence came from a woman between 50 and 59 years old with Graves disease. Donor details come from another sample of the same person, matched by shared clones. The input for sequencing was peripheral blood mononuclear cells (PBMCs), taken at new diagnosis, from a patient treated with antithyroid drugs. The chain is made from TRBV20-1 and TRBJ2-5; 11 middle bases align to TRBD2. The CDR3 reads as follows: CSARDLAGGETQYF. The nucleotide sequence is given as TGCAGTGCTAGAGATTTAGCGGGAGGGGAGACCCAGTACTTC.